Below are 14 T cell receptor beta chains sequenced from a single sample in a study of blood T cell repertoires in COVID-19. Using immunoSEQ multiplex PCR, the repertoire was profiled, and TCRdb retains in-frame clones only, with some absent. This sample carries 150,000 to 180,000 clones, around 84% of them seen once, and the ten largest clones take roughly 1.7%. Sequenced input: peripheral blood. These receptors originate from a man aged 80 or over with acute or convalescent COVID-19.

This clone was seen a single time. The genes are TRBV24-1 and TRBJ1-4; TRBD1 aligns across 7 bases. In germline, CDR1 is KGHDR, CDR2 SFDVKD. V lost 3 bases and J lost 8; bases outside the gene matches: 14. The CDR3 spans 17 residues. The CDR3: CATSDPRPQAGGEKLFF. CDR3 DNA: TGTGCCACCAGTGATCCACGTCCCCAGGCAGGGGGAGAAAAACTGTTTTTT.

This clone was detected only once. The rearrangement links TRBV7-3 to TRBJ1-4; D gene uncertain. CDR3 size: 17 residues. Trimming removed 0 bases from V and 0 bases from J, with 11 bases in between. Germline CDR1 is SGHTA and CDR2 is FQGTGA. The CDR3 coding sequence is TGTGCCAGCAGCTTAACGAGGGCATCGACAACTAATGAAAAACTGTTTTTT. Its protein product is CASSLTRASTTNEKLFF.

The rearrangement links TRBV6-5 to TRBJ2-3; D unresolved. The germline V gene encodes CDR1 MNHEY and CDR2 SVGAGI. CDR3 length: 14 residues. V was pared by 7 bases and J by 3 bases, with 14 bases between. The CDR3, as DNA: TGTGCCAGCACCCCTAGAGGCGCGACAGATACGCAGTATTTT. Protein product: CASTPRGATDTQYF.

This clone has a handful of counts. The chain has TRBV15 and TRBJ2-5; a weak D match, TRBD2 (7 bases). V was trimmed by 3 bases and J by 4 bases, leaving 15 bases between them. The CDR3 runs to 15 residues. Germline V gene sequence: CDR1 LNHNV, CDR2 YYDKDF (reference sequence). CDR3 nucleotide sequence: TGTGCCACCAGCAGTAGTTGGGGGGGCAGAGAGACCCAGTACTTC. Its protein is CATSSSWGGRETQYF.

DNA of the CDR3: TGTGCCAGCAGCCCCCCGTCGGTAGGACTAGCGGGTTACAATGAGCAGTTCTTC. It encodes CASSPPSVGLAGYNEQFF. The V and J genes are TRBV3-1 (or the pseudogene TRBV3-2) and TRBJ2-1, with 11 bases that match TRBD2. The length of the CDR3 is 18 residues. The germline V gene encodes CDR1 LGHDT and CDR2 YNNKEL (reference sequence). V lost 4 bases, J lost 4 bases, and 12 bases stayed unmatched.

The CDR3 loop is CSASHGNNYGYTF. The CDR3 nucleotides are TGCAGTGCTAGTCACGGGAATAACTATGGCTACACCTTC. The chain joins TRBV20-1 to TRBJ1-2; D is ambiguous. Per germline, CDR1 DFQATT and CDR2 SNEGSKA (reference sequence). Trimming cost V 3 bases and J 1 base, with 9 bases left between them. The CDR3 is 13 amino acids.

This clone was recorded once. CDR3 region: CASTPSTQGSYGYTF. DNA for the CDR3: TGTGCCAGCACCCCCTCAACTCAAGGGAGCTATGGCTACACCTTC. This sequence joins TRBV6-5 and TRBJ1-2, with D hard to call. V was clipped by 7 bases and J by 4 bases, with 19 bases between them. This CDR3 is 15 amino acids long. CDR1 is MNHEY, CDR2 SVGAGI, per germline.

The J gene is TRBJ2-3, the V gene TRBV7-9; 12 bases are a match to TRBD2. V was clipped by 4 bases and J by 4 bases; unmatched bases: 12. Germline V gene sequence: CDR1 SEHNR, CDR2 FQNEAQ (reference sequence). The CDR3 is 18 amino acids. The DNA for the CDR3 is TGTGCCAGCAGCTCTACGCCTGGACTAGCGGGGAGGGCAGATACGCAGTATTTT. Translating gives CASSSTPGLAGRADTQYF.

The rearrangement joins TRBV18 to TRBJ1-1; D is ambiguous. The CDR3 is made up of 17 amino acids. Trimming left V 3 bases short and J 6 bases short, with 23 bases between. The germline CDR1 and CDR2 sequences are KGHSH and LQKENI. The CDR3 reads CASSPLNSIVSSPEAFF. The CDR3, as DNA: TGTGCCAGCTCACCTCTAAACAGCATAGTGTCGTCGCCTGAAGCTTTCTTT.

V gene TRBV6-2 or TRBV6-3 combines with J gene TRBJ1-1, with TRBD1 matching 7 bases. The CDR3 is 16 amino acids. The J segment lost 2 bases and the V segment lost 4 bases, leaving 10 bases of the junction unmatched. The germline CDR1 and CDR2 sequences are MNHEY and SVGEGT. The CDR3 bases are TGTGCCAGCAGTTCCCGGCAGGGGGTATCCAACACTGAAGCTTTCTTT. Translation: CASSSRQGVSNTEAFF.

The V and J genes are TRBV28 and TRBJ2-2; 8 positions agree with TRBD1. This CDR3 region has 14 residues. V shed 6 bases and J 6 bases; nucleotides not matched to a gene: 6. Per germline, CDR1 MDHEN and CDR2 SYDVKM. CDR3 nucleotide sequence: TGTGCCAGCAGCCGGTCAGGGGGCCCCGGGGAGCTGTTTTTT. This encodes CASSRSGGPGELFF.

The chain combines TRBV10-1 with TRBJ2-2, with no clear D. CDR3 length equals 13 residues. The germline CDR1 and CDR2 sequences are WNHNN and SYGVQD (reference sequence). Between the trimmed V and J ends, which lost 3 bases and 3 bases, there was a span of 5 bases. In DNA form, the CDR3 reads TGCGCCAGCAGTGACCGGTACACCGGGGAGCTGTTTTTT. Amino acid sequence: CASSDRYTGELFF.

This rearrangement joins TRBV10-1 to TRBJ2-3; 12 bases are shared with TRBD1. Germline assignment: CDR1 WNHNN and CDR2 SYGVQD (reference sequence). With V trimmed by 6 bases and J by 5 bases, 6 bases remained unmatched. The length of the CDR3 is 15 residues. For the CDR3, the DNA is TGCGCCAGCAGCCCGGGACAGGGGGCAGAAGATACGCAGTATTTT. This sequence encodes CASSPGQGAEDTQYF.

This clone has just a few counts. The same CDR3 also results from other DNA sequences found in this sample. V is TRBV2 and J is TRBJ2-7; D gene unclear. Germline V gene sequence: CDR1 SNHLY, CDR2 FYNNEI. The V and J ends lost 6 bases and 1 base respectively, with 7 bases between them. The CDR3 has 12 amino acids. CDR3 DNA: TGTGCCAGCAGCCCTGTTTCCTACGAGCAGTACTTC. Its protein is CASSPVSYEQYF.